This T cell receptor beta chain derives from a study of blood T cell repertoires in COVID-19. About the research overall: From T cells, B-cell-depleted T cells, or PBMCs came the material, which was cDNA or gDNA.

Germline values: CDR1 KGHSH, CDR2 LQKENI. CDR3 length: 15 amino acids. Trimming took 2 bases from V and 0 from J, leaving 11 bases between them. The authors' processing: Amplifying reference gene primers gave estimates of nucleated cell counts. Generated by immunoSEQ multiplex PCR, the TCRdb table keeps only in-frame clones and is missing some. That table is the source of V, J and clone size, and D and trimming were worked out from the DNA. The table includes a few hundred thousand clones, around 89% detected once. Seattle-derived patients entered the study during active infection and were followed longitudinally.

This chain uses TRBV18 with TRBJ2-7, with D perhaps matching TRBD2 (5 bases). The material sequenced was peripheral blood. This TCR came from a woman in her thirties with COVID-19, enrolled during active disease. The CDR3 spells CASSPEAGNSYEQYF. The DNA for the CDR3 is TGTGCCAGCTCACCAGAGGCGGGCAACTCCTACGAGCAGTACTTC. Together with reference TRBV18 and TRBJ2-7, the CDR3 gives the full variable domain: NAGVMQNPRHLVRRRGQEARLRCSPMKGHSHVYWYRQLPEEGLKFMVYLQKENIIDESGMPKERFSAEFPKEGPSILRIQQVVRGDSAAYFCASSPEAGNSYEQYFGPGTRLTVT.